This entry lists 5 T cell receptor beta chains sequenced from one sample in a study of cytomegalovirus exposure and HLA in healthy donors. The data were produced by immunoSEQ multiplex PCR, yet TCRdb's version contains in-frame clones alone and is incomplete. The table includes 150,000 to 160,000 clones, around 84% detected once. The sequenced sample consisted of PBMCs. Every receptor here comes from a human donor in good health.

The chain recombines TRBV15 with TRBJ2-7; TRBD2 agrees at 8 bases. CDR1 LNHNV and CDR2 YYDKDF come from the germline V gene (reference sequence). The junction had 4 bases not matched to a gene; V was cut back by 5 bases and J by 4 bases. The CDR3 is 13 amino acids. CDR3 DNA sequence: TGTGCCACCAGCCGGGGGGGCAGTTACGAGCAGTACTTC. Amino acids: CATSRGGSYEQYF.

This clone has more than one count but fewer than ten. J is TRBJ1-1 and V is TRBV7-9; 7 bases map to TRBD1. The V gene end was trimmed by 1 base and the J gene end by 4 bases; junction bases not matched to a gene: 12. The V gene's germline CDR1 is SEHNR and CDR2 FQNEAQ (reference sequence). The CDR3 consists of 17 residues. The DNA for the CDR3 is TGTGCCAGCAGCTTAGTCGTGGTTACAGGGGAGTCCACTGAAGCTTTCTTT. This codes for CASSLVVVTGESTEAFF.

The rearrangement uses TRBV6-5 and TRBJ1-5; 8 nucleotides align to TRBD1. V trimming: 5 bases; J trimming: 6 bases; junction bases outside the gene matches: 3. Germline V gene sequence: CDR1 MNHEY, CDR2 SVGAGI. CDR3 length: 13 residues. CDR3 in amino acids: CASSQGAFQPQHF. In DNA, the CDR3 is TGTGCCAGCAGTCAGGGGGCCTTTCAGCCCCAGCATTTT.

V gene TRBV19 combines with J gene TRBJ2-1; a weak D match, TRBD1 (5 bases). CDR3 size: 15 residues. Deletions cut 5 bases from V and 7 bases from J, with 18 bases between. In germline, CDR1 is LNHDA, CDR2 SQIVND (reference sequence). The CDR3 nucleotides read TGTGCCAGTAGTGACCGGGCAGGGTTTATAAATGAGCAGTTCTTC. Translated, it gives CASSDRAGFINEQFF.

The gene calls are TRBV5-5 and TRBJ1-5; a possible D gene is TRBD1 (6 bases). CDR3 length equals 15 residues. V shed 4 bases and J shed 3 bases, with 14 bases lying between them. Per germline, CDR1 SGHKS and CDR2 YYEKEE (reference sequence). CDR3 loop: CASSLTGLFNQPQHF. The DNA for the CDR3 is TGTGCCAGCAGCCTCACAGGGCTATTCAATCAGCCCCAGCATTTT.